The 13 T cell receptor beta chains in this list originate from one sample, sequenced in a study of cytomegalovirus exposure and HLA in healthy donors. It was with 60 Vbeta and 13 Jbeta primers that the PCR ran. This table comes from immunoSEQ multiplex PCR, and its TCRdb copy is limited to in-frame clones, with some not included. The table includes 150,000 to 200,000 clones, over 75% detected once. Sequenced sample: PBMCs. The receptor source for this set is a boy between 2 and 10 years old in good health and CMV-seronegative.

The chain couples TRBV19 to TRBJ2-5; maybe TRBD1 (6 bases). The length of the CDR3 is 13 residues. Trimming shortened V by 6 bases and J by 4 bases, and 12 bases separated the two germline ends. Germline CDR1 LNHDA, CDR2 SQIVND (reference sequence). Here the CDR3 DNA reads TGTGCCAGTAGACTACAGGGTGGAGAGACCCAGTACTTC. Translation gives CASRLQGGETQYF. Using reference TRBV19 and TRBJ2-5 for the parts outside the CDR3, the full variable domain is DGGITQSPKYLFRKEGQNVTLSCEQNLNHDAMYWYRQDPGQGLRLIYYSQIVNDFQKGDIAEGYSVSREKKESFPLTVTSAQKNPTAFYLCASRLQGGETQYFGPGTRLLVL.

This sequence joins TRBV5-6 and TRBJ2-1, with 7 bases fitting TRBD2. The CDR3 is made up of 15 amino acids. The germline gives CDR1 SGHDT, CDR2 YYEEEE. V dropped 4 bases and J dropped 9; count of bases not matched to a gene: 13. Here the CDR3 reads CASSGGGRSFGEQFF. The CDR3 nucleotides are TGTGCCAGCAGCGGGGGGGGTCGGTCCTTCGGTGAGCAGTTCTTC.

The chain has TRBV6-1 and TRBJ2-2; maybe TRBD2 (5 bases). Germline loops: CDR1 MNHNS, CDR2 SASEGT. V was clipped by 8 bases and J by 1 base, with 11 bases between them. The CDR3 contains 14 residues. The CDR3 reads CASLTGGNTGELFF. The CDR3, as DNA: TGTGCCAGCCTAACCGGAGGGAACACCGGGGAGCTGTTTTTT.

The chain is built from TRBV6-5 and TRBJ2-3; D is unclear. Germline CDR1 is MNHEY and CDR2 is SVGAGI. The CDR3 extends over 13 amino acids. The V end was cut by 6 bases, the J end by 6 bases, with 13 bases between. CDR3 DNA sequence: TGTGCCAGCAGGCTCCTGAGTATGGATACGCAGTATTTT. As protein: CASRLLSMDTQYF.

This chain uses TRBV5-4 with TRBJ2-3; D is possibly TRBD2 (6 bases). The length of the CDR3 is 17 residues. Germline values: CDR1 SGHNT, CDR2 YYREEE (reference sequence). V lost 0 bases, J lost 0 bases, and 14 bases lay in between. The CDR3 DNA is TGTGCCAGCAGCTTGGGGGACTCATTCACCAGCACAGATACGCAGTATTTT. Encoded protein: CASSLGDSFTSTDTQYF.

This clone occurred a few times. The gene calls are TRBV7-2 and TRBJ1-2, with 9 bases matching TRBD1. Germline values: CDR1 SGHTA, CDR2 FQGNSA. This CDR3 has 13 residues. V dropped 4 bases and J dropped 8; count of bases not matched to a gene: 5. The CDR3 sequence: CASSWGTGLGYTF. CDR3 nucleotides: TGTGCCAGCAGCTGGGGGACAGGGTTAGGCTACACCTTC.

This rearrangement joins TRBV10-3 to TRBJ2-3; D not resolved. V lost 8 bases and J 0 bases, leaving 15 bases between the germline ends. The germline V gene encodes CDR1 ENHRY and CDR2 SYGVKD. The CDR3 has 15 amino acids. CDR3: CAIAVALPSTDTQYF. The CDR3 nucleotides are TGTGCCATCGCTGTAGCTCTCCCAAGCACAGATACGCAGTATTTT.

The V and J genes are TRBV5-1 and TRBJ1-1; D not certain. CDR1 SGHRS and CDR2 YFSETQ come from the germline V gene. This CDR3 is 13 amino acids long. Between the trimmed V and J ends, which lost 0 bases and 3 bases, there was a span of 6 bases. The CDR3 loop reads CASSLARDTEAFF. As DNA, the CDR3 is TGCGCCAGCAGCTTGGCCCGGGACACTGAAGCTTTCTTT.

This chain uses TRBV19 with TRBJ1-2; no firm D call. V lost 0 bases and J 8 bases, leaving 13 bases between the germline ends. Germline CDR1 reads LNHDA; CDR2 reads SQIVND (reference sequence). The length of the CDR3 is 14 residues. CDR3 in amino acids: CASSIDTLYRGYTF. As DNA, the CDR3 is TGTGCCAGTAGTATAGACACCCTATATCGGGGCTACACCTTC.

This clone was seen only a few times. V and J are TRBV9 and TRBJ1-6; a weak D match, TRBD1 (6 bases). The CDR3 length is 17 residues. Trimming left V 3 bases short and J 0 bases short, with 13 bases between. CDR1 and CDR2 from the germline V gene are SGDLS and YYNGEE. The CDR3 protein is CASSALGQSSYNSPLHF. CDR3 bases: TGTGCCAGCAGCGCCTTAGGACAGAGCTCCTATAATTCACCCCTCCACTTT.

In regard to this clone: The junction differs from germline at one of its ends, possibly a read error. The chain employs TRBV6-1 and TRBJ2-7; TRBD1 aligns across 9 bases. Germline assignment: CDR1 MNHNS and CDR2 SASEGT. The CDR3 runs to 15 residues. CDR3 loop: CANSEGGQGPHEQYF. The CDR3 region has the DNA TGTGCCAACAGTGAAGGGGGACAGGGACCCCACGAGCAGTACTTC.

The V gene is TRBV27, the J gene TRBJ2-2, with D hard to call. Germline-derived CDR1 and CDR2 are MNHEY and SMNVEV (reference sequence). This CDR3 spans 13 amino acids. V lost 10 bases to trimming and J lost 7 bases, with 16 bases between them. CDR3 bases: TGTGCCACCAAGACAAGGTCGGTCGGGGAGCTGTTTTTT. It yields the protein CATKTRSVGELFF.

The chain couples TRBV6-1 to TRBJ2-3, with 12 bases aligning to TRBD2. The V gene's germline CDR1 is MNHNS and CDR2 SASEGT. The junction had 1 base not matched to a gene; V was cut back by 2 bases and J by 4 bases. CDR3 length: 15 amino acids. The CDR3 sequence is CASSELAGGPDTQYF. CDR3 DNA: TGTGCCAGCAGTGAACTAGCGGGGGGGCCAGATACGCAGTATTTT.